These 15 T cell receptor beta chains originate from one sample sequenced in a study of blood T cell repertoires in COVID-19 (dated by TCRdb to the early 2020s). Library preparation employed the immunoSEQ multiplex PCR assay. Imported from immuneACCESS, the table was reduced by TCRdb to in-frame sequences with V and J called. These copies leave out some clones; in studies compared against another copy, an unresolved V gene accounts for under half, and the cause of the remainder is not known. Within this sample are 140,000 or so clones, with around 83% of them counted one time only. Roughly 10% of the sample lies in the top ten. Input material: peripheral blood. The receptors derive from a man aged 60 to 69 with active or convalescent COVID-19.

There are a few counts of this clone. The chain joins TRBV6-1 to TRBJ1-5; D ambiguous. V lost 3 bases, J lost 0 bases, and 9 bases lay in between. This CDR3 region has 15 residues. Germline V gene sequence: CDR1 MNHNS, CDR2 SASEGT. In DNA, the CDR3 is TGTGCCAGCAGTGATTGGAGGGTTAGCAATCAGCCCCAGCATTTT. Its translation: CASSDWRVSNQPQHF.

This clone occurred a few times. V is TRBV15 and J is TRBJ1-5, with D unresolved. CDR1 and CDR2 from the germline V gene are LNHNV and YYDKDF (reference sequence). CDR3 length: 16 residues. V lost 0 bases, J lost 2 bases, and 11 bases lay in between. The CDR3 loop is CATSRDLSGGNQPQHF. CDR3 DNA: TGTGCCACCAGCAGAGATTTATCAGGTGGCAATCAGCCCCAGCATTTT.

The chain joins TRBV30 to TRBJ1-2; perhaps TRBD1 as D (6 bases). The CDR3 spans 13 residues. V was pared by 4 bases and J by 9 bases, with 18 bases between. CDR1 is GTSNPN, CDR2 SVGIG, per germline (reference sequence). CDR3 in amino acids: CAWTGAGAMRYTF. In nucleotides, the CDR3 is TGTGCCTGGACCGGGGCAGGGGCTATGCGCTACACCTTC.

V is TRBV6-2 or TRBV6-3 and J is TRBJ2-7; perhaps TRBD2 as D (6 bases). Trimming pared 5 bases from V and 3 bases from J, leaving 20 bases between. The germline V gene has CDR1 MNHEY and CDR2 SVGEGT. The CDR3 totals 16 residues. Here the CDR3 reads CASSTLRTGLLYEQYV. The CDR3 nucleotides are TGTGCCAGCAGTACTTTACGGACCGGACTACTCTACGAGCAGTACGTC.

This clone was observed a handful of times. V is TRBV4-3 and J is TRBJ2-6; a possible D gene is TRBD1 (6 bases). The germline V gene has CDR1 LGHNA and CDR2 YSLEER. CDR3 length: 19 amino acids. V was clipped by 0 bases and J by 0 bases, with 15 bases between them. The CDR3: CASSQEFTGHYSGANVLTF. CDR3 bases: TGCGCCAGCAGCCAAGAATTTACGGGACACTACTCTGGGGCCAACGTCCTGACTTTC.

This clone was seen a handful of times. In DNA form, the CDR3 reads TGTGCCAGCAGTTACTCCGGGAATGAGCAGTTCTTC. This sequence encodes CASSYSGNEQFF. The chain joins TRBV6-2 or TRBV6-3 to TRBJ2-1; D unresolved. V lost 0 bases, J lost 7 bases, and 4 bases lay in between. CDR1 is MNHEY, CDR2 SVGEGT, per germline. CDR3 length: 12 amino acids.

The chain employs TRBV12-3 or TRBV12-4 and TRBJ1-2, with 7 bases fitting TRBD1. The J segment lost 7 bases and the V segment lost 6 bases, leaving 8 bases of the junction unmatched. The CDR3 runs to 13 residues. CDR3 bases: TGTGCCAGCAGCCAAAAGACAGGGTCTGGCTACACCTTC. This sequence encodes CASSQKTGSGYTF.

Here the CDR3 DNA reads TGCGCCAGCAGTGAGGCGAGACAGGGGGCTAGTGCACCCCTCCACTTT. Protein: CASSEARQGASAPLHF. The chain is built from TRBV10-2 and TRBJ1-6, with 10 bases matching TRBD1. The CDR3 contains 16 residues. In germline, CDR1 is WSHSY, CDR2 SAAADI. J gave up 11 bases and V 2 bases, and 9 bases lay outside the gene matches.

The chain is built from TRBV5-1 and TRBJ1-2, with no clear D. The germline V gene has CDR1 SGHRS and CDR2 YFSETQ. The germline V and J ends were trimmed by 0 bases and 4 bases, with 10 bases remaining between them. This CDR3 is 14 amino acids long. This CDR3 reads CASSLAGPSYGYTF. CDR3 nucleotides: TGCGCCAGCAGCTTGGCAGGTCCCTCCTATGGCTACACCTTC.

V is TRBV7-2 and J is TRBJ2-2; D call uncertain. Trimming stripped 2 bases from V and 3 bases from J, with 13 bases between. CDR3 size: 16 residues. The germline CDR1 and CDR2 sequences are SGHTA and FQGNSA. This chain's CDR3 is CASSLSGRFDTGELFF. The CDR3 DNA reads as TGTGCCAGCAGCTTATCGGGTCGGTTCGACACCGGGGAGCTGTTTTTT.

This chain joins TRBV2 and TRBJ1-1, with TRBD1 matching 8 bases. Per germline, CDR1 SNHLY and CDR2 FYNNEI. The CDR3 extends over 14 amino acids. The ends lost 7 bases at V and 6 bases at J; junction bases unmatched: 10. This CDR3 is CASMRTGLGSEAFF. CDR3 DNA sequence: TGTGCCAGCATGAGGACAGGGTTGGGTTCTGAAGCTTTCTTT.

The gene calls are TRBV6-5 and TRBJ1-5; D is undetermined. V was clipped by 5 bases and J by 4 bases, with 9 bases between them. CDR1 and CDR2 (germline): MNHEY, SVGAGI. This CDR3 has 13 residues. Here the CDR3 reads CASSTRGNQPQHF. The CDR3, as DNA: TGTGCCAGCAGTACTCGGGGAAATCAGCCCCAGCATTTT.

This clone appeared a single time. CDR3 amino acids: CASGLHNQPQHF. CDR3 bases: TGTGCCAGCGGACTGCACAATCAGCCCCAGCATTTT. The rearrangement uses TRBV7-9 and TRBJ1-5; D unclear. The CDR3 loop spans 12 amino acids. Trimming cost V 8 bases and J 3 bases, with 8 bases left between them. Germline-derived CDR1 and CDR2 are SEHNR and FQNEAQ (reference sequence).

DNA for the CDR3: TGTGCCAGCAGACGCACTACAGGGAGAGAGACCCAGTACTTC. Translated, it gives CASRRTTGRETQYF. J is TRBJ2-5 and V is TRBV27; possible D gene TRBD1, 6 bases. V was pared by 6 bases and J by 4 bases, with 15 bases between. The germline V gene has CDR1 MNHEY and CDR2 SMNVEV (reference sequence). This CDR3 is built from 14 residues.

The V call is TRBV7-2, the J call TRBJ1-3; tentative D call: TRBD1 (5 bases). The CDR3 loop spans 17 amino acids. V lost 3 bases and J lost 2, with 17 bases in between. Germline V gives CDR1 SGHTA, CDR2 FQGNSA. For the CDR3, the DNA is TGTGCCAGCAGCTTTGTTTTAGGGGCAACAACTGGAAACACCATATATTTT. This gives the protein CASSFVLGATTGNTIYF.